What follows are 8 T cell receptor beta chains derived from one specimen sequenced in a study of OX40 agonist ivuxolimab in advanced cancers. The data were produced by immunoSEQ multiplex PCR, yet TCRdb's version contains in-frame clones alone and is incomplete. The data contain roughly 93,000 clones, about 91% of them singletons. Sequencing was performed on CD4+ or CD8+ T cells sorted from blood, taken in a trial of the OX40 agonist ivuxolimab. Receptors were obtained from an adult with an advanced solid tumor such as melanoma, head and neck, liver or kidney cancer.

The chain carries TRBV19 and TRBJ2-5; 7 bases fit TRBD1. The V gene end was trimmed by 3 bases and the J gene end by 5 bases; junction bases not matched to a gene: 9. This CDR3 has 15 amino acids. CDR1 is LNHDA, CDR2 SQIVND, per germline (reference sequence). The CDR3 sequence: CASSITGVTFETQYF. The CDR3 DNA is TGTGCCAGTAGTATTACAGGGGTAACCTTCGAGACCCAGTACTTC.

Here the CDR3 DNA reads TGCGCCAGCAGCCAAGACAGGGGGGACAGCCCGCTGGGAAACACCATATATTTT. It codes for CASSQDRGDSPLGNTIYF. This sequence joins TRBV4-1 and TRBJ1-3; TRBD1 matches 7 bases. V gave up 0 bases and J gave up 4 bases; unmatched junction bases: 12. The CDR3 loop spans 18 amino acids. Germline assignment: CDR1 MGHRA and CDR2 YSYEKL.

The genes are TRBV5-1 and TRBJ2-7; tentatively, D is TRBD2 (5 bases). The CDR3 totals 14 residues. Trimming removed 4 bases at V and 0 bases at J, with 11 bases between. CDR1 and CDR2 (germline): SGHRS, YFSETQ. As DNA, the CDR3 is TGCGCCAGCAGCAGCGGCTTAACCTCCTACGAGCAGTACTTC. Translated, it gives CASSSGLTSYEQYF.

V gene TRBV11-2 combines with J gene TRBJ2-3; D remains unclear. Germline V gives CDR1 SGHAT, CDR2 FQNNGV. The V gene lost 7 bases and the J gene lost 2 bases, with 22 bases spanning the gap. CDR3 length: 17 residues. The CDR3 region has the DNA TGTGCCAGCAAAAAAAACCATGGGCAGGCCCACACAGATACGCAGTATTTT. Its protein product is CASKKNHGQAHTDTQYF. The complete variable domain, with remaining parts taken from reference TRBV11-2 and TRBJ2-3, reads EAGVAQSPRYKIIEKRQSVAFWCNPISGHATLYWYQQILGQGPKLLIQFQNNGVVDDSQLPKDRFSAERLKGVDSTLKIQPAKLEDSAVYLCASKKNHGQAHTDTQYFGPGTRLTVL.

This chain uses TRBV6-5 with TRBJ1-1; D is unresolved. V lost 2 bases, J lost 4 bases, and 8 bases lay in between. The germline V gene has CDR1 MNHEY and CDR2 SVGAGI. This CDR3 has 13 residues. CDR3 bases: TGTGCCAGCAGTTACATGGCAGGCACTGAAGCTTTCTTT. Residues: CASSYMAGTEAFF.

J is TRBJ2-4 and V is TRBV19; D is possibly TRBD2 (6 bases). Trimming cost V 4 bases and J 0 bases, with 22 bases left between them. Germline V gene sequence: CDR1 LNHDA, CDR2 SQIVND (reference sequence). This CDR3 region has 19 residues. CDR3 DNA sequence: TGTGCCAGTAGTACTCCCTCGGGCGGGGCTATACTAGCCAAAAACATTCAGTACTTC. This gives the protein CASSTPSGGAILAKNIQYF.

V and J are TRBV5-4 and TRBJ2-3, with TRBD2 matching 8 bases. After removal of 4 bases from V and 0 bases from J, the junction contained 4 bases not matched to a gene. The germline CDR1 and CDR2 sequences are SGHNT and YYREEE (reference sequence). The CDR3 spans 15 residues. CDR3 sequence reads: CASSRAGGSTDTQYF. In DNA form, the CDR3 reads TGTGCCAGCAGCCGGGCGGGGGGAAGCACAGATACGCAGTATTTT.

The chain carries TRBV29-1 and TRBJ2-3, with unresolved D. Germline CDR1 is SQVTM and CDR2 is ANQGSEA. This CDR3 spans 14 amino acids. Trimming removed 5 bases from V and 0 bases from J, with 12 bases in between. The CDR3 DNA reads as TGCAGCGTTCTCGGAACCTACAGCACAGATACGCAGTATTTT. Translation gives CSVLGTYSTDTQYF.